This record looks at one TCR beta chain sequence and its context. The antigen is not known. Regarding treatment: around 19 received Ad26.COV2.S at low or high dose, single or two shots; several received placebo; per-sample allocation not given. Day 63 after the first injection of vaccine or placebo was the sampling time. The sample comes from a study of Ad26.COV2.S vaccination and SARS-CoV-2 variants. Study-level points and caveats: Vaccine recipients had higher spike-specific TCR breadth than placebo recipients.

The data were produced by immunoSEQ multiplex PCR, yet TCRdb's version contains in-frame clones alone and is incomplete. The table shows about 680,000 clones, with 89% occurring only once. CDR1 is LGHDT and CDR2 is YNNKEL in the germline V gene (reference sequence). V was pared by 0 bases and J by 12 bases, with 8 bases of the junction left unmatched. The CDR3 totals 14 residues. The receptor comes from a person aged 18-60 years who received the Ad26.COV2.S COVID-19 vaccine or a placebo. The source was peripheral blood, collected in a trial of Ad26.COV2.S vaccine versus placebo. V usage is TRBV3-1 (or the pseudogene TRBV3-2) and J usage is TRBJ2-7, with 10 nucleotides matching TRBD2. The CDR3 DNA reads TGTGCCAGCAGCCAAGAAACGGCTAGCGGGAGTTCGTACTTC. Translated, it gives CASSQETASGSSYF.